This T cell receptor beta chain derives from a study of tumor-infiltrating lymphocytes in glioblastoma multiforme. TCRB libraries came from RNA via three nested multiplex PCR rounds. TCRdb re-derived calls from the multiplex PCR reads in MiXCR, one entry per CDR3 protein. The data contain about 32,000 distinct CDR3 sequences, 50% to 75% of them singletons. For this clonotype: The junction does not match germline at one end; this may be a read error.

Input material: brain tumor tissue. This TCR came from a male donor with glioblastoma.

CDR3 sequence (DNA): TGTGCCAGCAGTTTAGCGGCAGGTCAGCCCCATCGTTTT. It translates to CASSLAAGQPHRF. This rearrangement joins TRBV12-3 or TRBV12-4 to TRBJ1-5, with no clear D. The CDR3 has 13 amino acids.